This TCR beta chain was sequenced in a study of OX40 agonist ivuxolimab in advanced cancers. The assay was immunoSEQ multiplex PCR, and TCRdb's table has in-frame clones only and misses some. The repertoire consists of about 26,000 clones, with 70% to 90% occurring once and the leading ten covering approximately 19%. This clone was seen once. Its antigen is undetermined. Study-wide results and limits: At 0.1 to 3.0 mg/kg, clonal expansion of CD4+ and CD8+ blood T cells had occurred by week 6.

CDR3 size: 17 residues. The germline V gene has CDR1 SGHTS and CDR2 YDEGEE. With 4 bases clipped from V and 1 base from J, the junction kept 6 bases outside the gene matches. V usage is TRBV5-8 and J usage is TRBJ1-5; 12 positions match TRBD1. The sequencing here drew on CD4+ or CD8+ T cells sorted from blood, taken in a trial of the OX40 agonist ivuxolimab. The sequence was collected from an adult with an advanced solid tumor such as melanoma, head and neck, liver or kidney cancer. CDR3 DNA: TGTGCCAGCAGCCGGGACAGGGGGCGCGGGAGCAATCAGCCCCAGCATTTT. Translated, it gives CASSRDRGRGSNQPQHF.